One sample yielded the 7 T cell receptor beta chains listed below, sequenced in a study of blood T cell repertoires in COVID-19 (dated by TCRdb to about 2020). Libraries were built with the immunoSEQ multiplex PCR assay. Drawn from immuneACCESS, this table holds only the in-frame rearrangements with V and J called that TCRdb kept. Clones are partly lost; checked studies trace under half to an unresolved V gene and leave the rest unexplained. The sample table records 55,000 to 75,000 clones; about three quarters of these occur just once. The biggest ten clones account for 9.2% of the sample. Material: peripheral blood. The receptors originated from a human donor in a cohort sampled during active COVID-19.

This clone was counted between two and nine times. V and J are TRBV28 and TRBJ2-1, with 7 bases fitting TRBD2. Losses at the gene ends were 7 bases for V and 4 bases for J; bases not matched to a gene: 10. Germline assignment: CDR1 MDHEN and CDR2 SYDVKM. The CDR3 consists of 15 residues. The CDR3 protein is CASTFLADGYNEQFF. DNA of the CDR3: TGTGCCAGCACCTTCCTAGCGGACGGGTACAATGAGCAGTTCTTC.

J is TRBJ2-1 and V is TRBV5-5, with 12 bases aligning to TRBD2. This CDR3 region has 17 residues. V lost 2 bases to trimming and J lost 9 bases; unmatched junction nucleotides: 12. Germline CDR1 SGHKS, CDR2 YYEKEE (reference sequence). The CDR3 reads CASSLLLTSGRGSEQFF. CDR3 nucleotide sequence: TGTGCCAGCAGCTTACTTTTGACTAGCGGGAGAGGTAGTGAGCAGTTCTTC.

The rearrangement uses TRBV7-9 and TRBJ2-1, with 9 bases aligning to TRBD2. The V segment lost 5 bases and the J segment 9 bases; nucleotides outside the gene matches: 8. Germline CDR1 reads SEHNR; CDR2 reads FQNEAQ (reference sequence). This CDR3 is built from 14 residues. The CDR3 sequence is CASSDPGLASEQFF. CDR3 nucleotide sequence: TGTGCCAGCAGCGATCCGGGACTAGCATCTGAGCAGTTCTTC.

This clone was seen a handful of times. V is TRBV27 and J is TRBJ1-1; D remains unclear. The germline gives CDR1 MNHEY, CDR2 SMNVEV (reference sequence). Trimming removed 2 bases at V and 3 bases at J, with 16 bases between. This CDR3 comprises 16 residues. In DNA form, the CDR3 reads TGTGCCAGCAGTTTACTAGGGCCAGGCGGGGACACTGAAGCTTTCTTT. Amino acid sequence: CASSLLGPGGDTEAFF.

The V gene is TRBV24-1, the J gene TRBJ2-3; TRBD2 aligns across 7 bases. V was clipped by 6 bases and J by 1 base; unmatched bases: 18. Germline V CDR1 and CDR2: KGHDR, SFDVKD. The CDR3 runs 19 residues. The CDR3 reads CATSPSSGAALYRTDTQYF. The CDR3, as DNA: TGTGCCACCAGTCCCTCTAGCGGAGCCGCTCTATACCGCACAGATACGCAGTATTTT.

On this clone itself: The same CDR3 is also encoded by other DNA sequences in this sample. V gene TRBV28 combines with J gene TRBJ2-7; D remains unclear. V lost 2 bases, J lost 3 bases, and 8 bases lay in between. The germline V gene encodes CDR1 MDHEN and CDR2 SYDVKM. The CDR3 consists of 13 residues. The CDR3 DNA sequence: TGTGCCAGCAGTTTAGGAACAGACTACGAGCAGTACTTC. Translated, it gives CASSLGTDYEQYF.

CDR3 in amino acids: CASSDRGNGYTF. CDR3 DNA: TGTGCCAGCAGTGACCGGGGAAATGGCTACACCTTC. The V and J genes are TRBV2 and TRBJ1-2; D is uncertain. V was clipped by 3 bases and J by 6 bases, with 8 bases between them. The CDR3 loop spans 12 amino acids. CDR1 and CDR2 (germline): SNHLY, FYNNEI.